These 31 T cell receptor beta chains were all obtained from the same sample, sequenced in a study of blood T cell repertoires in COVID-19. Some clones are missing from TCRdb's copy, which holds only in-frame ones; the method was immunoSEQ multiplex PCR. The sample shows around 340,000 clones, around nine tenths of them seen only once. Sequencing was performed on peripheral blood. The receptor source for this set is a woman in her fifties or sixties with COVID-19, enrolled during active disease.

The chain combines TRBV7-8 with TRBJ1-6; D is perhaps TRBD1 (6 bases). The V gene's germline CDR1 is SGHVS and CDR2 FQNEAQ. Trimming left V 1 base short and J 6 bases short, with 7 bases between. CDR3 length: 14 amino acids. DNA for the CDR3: TGTGCCAGCAGCTTAGAGGGGGTTAATTCACCCCTCCACTTT. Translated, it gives CASSLEGVNSPLHF.

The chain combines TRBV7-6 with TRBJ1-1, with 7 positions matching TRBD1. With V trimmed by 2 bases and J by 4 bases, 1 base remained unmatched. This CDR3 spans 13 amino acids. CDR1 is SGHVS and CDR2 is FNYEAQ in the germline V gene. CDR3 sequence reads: CASSLSGGTEAFF. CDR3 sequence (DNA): TGTGCCAGCAGCTTATCAGGGGGCACTGAAGCTTTCTTT.

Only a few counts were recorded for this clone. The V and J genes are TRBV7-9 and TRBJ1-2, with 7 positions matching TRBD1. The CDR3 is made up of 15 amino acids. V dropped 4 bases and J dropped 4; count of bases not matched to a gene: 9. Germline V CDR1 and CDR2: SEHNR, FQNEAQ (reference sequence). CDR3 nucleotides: TGTGCCAGCAGCTCGCTCCCCGGGACAGTCTATGGCTACACCTTC. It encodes CASSSLPGTVYGYTF.

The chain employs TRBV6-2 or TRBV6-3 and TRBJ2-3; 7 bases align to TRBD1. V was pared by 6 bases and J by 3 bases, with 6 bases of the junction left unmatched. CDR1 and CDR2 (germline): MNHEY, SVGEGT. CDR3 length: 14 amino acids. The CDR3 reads CASSRQGGTDTQYF. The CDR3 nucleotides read TGTGCCAGCAGCCGACAGGGCGGGACAGATACGCAGTATTTT.

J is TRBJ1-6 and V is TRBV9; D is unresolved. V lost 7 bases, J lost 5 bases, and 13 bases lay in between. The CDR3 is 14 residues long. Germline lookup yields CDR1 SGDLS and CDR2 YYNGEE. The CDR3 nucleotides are TGTGCCAGCGGCCGTGGCGGGGATAATTCACCCCTCCACTTT. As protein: CASGRGGDNSPLHF.

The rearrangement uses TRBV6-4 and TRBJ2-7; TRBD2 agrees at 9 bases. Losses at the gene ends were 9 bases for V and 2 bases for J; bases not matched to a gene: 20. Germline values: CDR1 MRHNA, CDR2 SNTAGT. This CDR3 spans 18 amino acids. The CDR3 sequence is CARGGSSGDEPYPYEQYF. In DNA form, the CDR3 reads TGTGCCAGAGGGGGATCTAGCGGGGATGAACCTTACCCCTACGAGCAGTACTTC.

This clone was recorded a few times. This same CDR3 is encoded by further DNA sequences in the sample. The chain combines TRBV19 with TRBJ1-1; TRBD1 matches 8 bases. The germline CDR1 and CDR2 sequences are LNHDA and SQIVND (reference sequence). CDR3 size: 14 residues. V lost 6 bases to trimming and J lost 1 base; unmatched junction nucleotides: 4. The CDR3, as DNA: TGTGCCAGTAGCTACGGACAGGGGAACACTGAAGCTTTCTTT. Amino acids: CASSYGQGNTEAFF.

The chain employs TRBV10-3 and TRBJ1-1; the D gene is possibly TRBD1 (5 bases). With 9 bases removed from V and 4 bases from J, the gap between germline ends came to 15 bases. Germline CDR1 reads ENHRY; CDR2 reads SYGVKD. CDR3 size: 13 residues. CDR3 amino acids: CAILNWRGTEAFF. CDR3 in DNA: TGTGCCATTCTAAATTGGAGGGGCACTGAAGCTTTCTTT.

The CDR3 DNA follows: TGCGCCAGCAGTGAAGGTCTAGCGGGGGTGCAAGAGACCCAGTACTTC. Translating gives CASSEGLAGVQETQYF. The V and J genes are TRBV10-2 and TRBJ2-5; 10 nucleotides agree with TRBD2. With 3 bases clipped from V and 2 bases from J, the junction kept 6 bases outside the gene matches. Germline V gene data show CDR1 as WSHSY and CDR2 as SAAADI. The CDR3 length is 16 residues.

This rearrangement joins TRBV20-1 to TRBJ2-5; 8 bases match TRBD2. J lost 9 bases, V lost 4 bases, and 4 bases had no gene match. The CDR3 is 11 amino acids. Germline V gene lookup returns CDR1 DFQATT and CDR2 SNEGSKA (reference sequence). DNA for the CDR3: TGCAGTGCTACCCTCGGGGGGGCCCAGTACTTC. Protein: CSATLGGAQYF.

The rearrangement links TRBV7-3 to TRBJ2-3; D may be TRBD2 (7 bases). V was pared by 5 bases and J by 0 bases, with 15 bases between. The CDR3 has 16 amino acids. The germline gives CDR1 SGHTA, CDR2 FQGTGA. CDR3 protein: CASSRMGGPSTDTQYF. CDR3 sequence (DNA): TGTGCCAGCAGCCGCATGGGGGGGCCGAGCACAGATACGCAGTATTTT. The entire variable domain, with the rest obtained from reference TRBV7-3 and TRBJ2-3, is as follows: GAGVSQTPSNKVTEKGKYVELRCDPISGHTALYWYRQSLGQGPEFLIYFQGTGAADDSGLPNDRFFAVRPEGSVSTLKIQRTERGDSAVYLCASSRMGGPSTDTQYFGPGTRLTVL.

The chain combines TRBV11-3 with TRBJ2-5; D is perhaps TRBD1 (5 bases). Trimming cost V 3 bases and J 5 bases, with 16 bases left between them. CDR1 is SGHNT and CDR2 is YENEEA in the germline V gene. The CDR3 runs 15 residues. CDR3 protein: CASSFGQGSMETQYF. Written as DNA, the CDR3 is TGTGCCAGCAGCTTTGGGCAGGGCTCAATGGAGACCCAGTACTTC.

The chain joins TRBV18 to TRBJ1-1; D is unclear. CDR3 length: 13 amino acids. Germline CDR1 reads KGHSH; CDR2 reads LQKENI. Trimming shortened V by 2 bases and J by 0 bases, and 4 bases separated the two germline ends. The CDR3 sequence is CASSPGMNTEAFF. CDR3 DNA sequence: TGTGCCAGCTCACCAGGCATGAACACTGAAGCTTTCTTT.

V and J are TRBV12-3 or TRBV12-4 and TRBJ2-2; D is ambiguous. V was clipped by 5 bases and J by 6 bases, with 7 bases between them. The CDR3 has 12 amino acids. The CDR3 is CASSPVAGELFF. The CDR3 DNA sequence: TGTGCCAGCAGTCCCGTTGCCGGGGAGCTGTTTTTT.

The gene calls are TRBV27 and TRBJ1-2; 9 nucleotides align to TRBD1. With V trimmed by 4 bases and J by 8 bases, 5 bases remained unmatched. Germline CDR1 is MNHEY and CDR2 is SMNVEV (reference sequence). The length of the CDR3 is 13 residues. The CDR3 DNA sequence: TGTGCCAGCAGTTCTACGGACAGGGGCGGCTACACCTTC. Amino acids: CASSSTDRGGYTF.

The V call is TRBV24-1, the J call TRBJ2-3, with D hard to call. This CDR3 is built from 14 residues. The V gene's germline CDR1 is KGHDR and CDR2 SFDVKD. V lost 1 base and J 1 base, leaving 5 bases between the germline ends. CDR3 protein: CATSDFAGTDTQYF. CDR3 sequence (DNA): TGTGCCACCAGTGATTTCGCGGGCACAGATACGCAGTATTTT.

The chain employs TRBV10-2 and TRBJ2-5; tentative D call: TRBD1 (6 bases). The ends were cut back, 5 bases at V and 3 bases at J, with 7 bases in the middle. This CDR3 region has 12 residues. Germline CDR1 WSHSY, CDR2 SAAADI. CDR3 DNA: TGCGCCAGCAGTCCAGGGGAAGAGACCCAGTACTTC. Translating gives CASSPGEETQYF.

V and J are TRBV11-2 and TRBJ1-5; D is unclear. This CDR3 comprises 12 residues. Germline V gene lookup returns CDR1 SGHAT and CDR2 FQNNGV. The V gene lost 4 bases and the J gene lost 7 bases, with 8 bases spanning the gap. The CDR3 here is CASSSLGQPQHF. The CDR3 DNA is TGTGCCAGCAGCTCCCTTGGCCAGCCCCAGCATTTT.

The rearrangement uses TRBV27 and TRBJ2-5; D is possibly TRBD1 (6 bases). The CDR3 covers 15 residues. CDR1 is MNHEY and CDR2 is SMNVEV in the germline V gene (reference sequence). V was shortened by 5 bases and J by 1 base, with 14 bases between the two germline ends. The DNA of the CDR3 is TGTGCCAGCAGTATAGCCGGACAGTTCCAAGAGACCCAGTACTTC. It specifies CASSIAGQFQETQYF.

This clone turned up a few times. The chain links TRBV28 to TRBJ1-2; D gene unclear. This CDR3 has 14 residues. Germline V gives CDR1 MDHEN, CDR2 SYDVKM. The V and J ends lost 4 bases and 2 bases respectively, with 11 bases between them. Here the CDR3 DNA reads TGTGCCAGCAGTTCCCCGCGGAGGAACTATGGCTACACCTTC. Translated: CASSSPRRNYGYTF.

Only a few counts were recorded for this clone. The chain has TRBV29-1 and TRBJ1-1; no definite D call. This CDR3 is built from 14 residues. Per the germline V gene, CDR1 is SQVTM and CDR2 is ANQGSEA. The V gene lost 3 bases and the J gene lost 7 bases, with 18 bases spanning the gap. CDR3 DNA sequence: TGCAGCGTTGATCCATTTCCCATCGGGGATGAAGCTTTCTTT. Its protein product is CSVDPFPIGDEAFF.

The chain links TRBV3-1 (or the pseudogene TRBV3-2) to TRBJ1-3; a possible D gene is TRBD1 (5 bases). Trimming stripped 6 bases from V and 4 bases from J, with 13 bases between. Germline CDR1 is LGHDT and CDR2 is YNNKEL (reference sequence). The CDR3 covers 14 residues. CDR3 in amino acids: CASSYDRSGNTIYF. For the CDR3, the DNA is TGTGCCAGCAGTTATGACAGATCCGGAAACACCATATATTTT.

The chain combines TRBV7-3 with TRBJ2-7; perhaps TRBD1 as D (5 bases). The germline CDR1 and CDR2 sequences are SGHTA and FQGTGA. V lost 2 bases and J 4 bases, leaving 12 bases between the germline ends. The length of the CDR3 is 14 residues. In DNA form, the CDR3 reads TGTGCCAGCAGCTTACAGGCAGGGTCTTACGAGCAGTACTTC. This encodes CASSLQAGSYEQYF.

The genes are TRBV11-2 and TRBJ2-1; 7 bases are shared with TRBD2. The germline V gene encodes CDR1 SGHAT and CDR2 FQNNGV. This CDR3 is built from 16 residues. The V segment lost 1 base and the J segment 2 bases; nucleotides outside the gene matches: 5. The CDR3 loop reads CASSLVGGGAYNEQFF. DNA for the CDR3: TGTGCCAGCAGCTTAGTGGGCGGGGGAGCCTACAATGAGCAGTTCTTC.

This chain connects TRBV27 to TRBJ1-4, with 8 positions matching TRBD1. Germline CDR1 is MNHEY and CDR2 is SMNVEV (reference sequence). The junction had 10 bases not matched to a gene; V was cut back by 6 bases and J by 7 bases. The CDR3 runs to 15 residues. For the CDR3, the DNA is TGTGCCAGCAGGCGTACAGGGGGTAGCGGTGAAAAACTGTTTTTT. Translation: CASRRTGGSGEKLFF.

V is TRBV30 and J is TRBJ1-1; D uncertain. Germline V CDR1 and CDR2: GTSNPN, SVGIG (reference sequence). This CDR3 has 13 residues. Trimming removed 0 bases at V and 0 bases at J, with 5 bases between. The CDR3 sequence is CAWSVYVNTEAFF. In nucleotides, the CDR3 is TGTGCCTGGAGTGTTTATGTGAACACTGAAGCTTTCTTT.

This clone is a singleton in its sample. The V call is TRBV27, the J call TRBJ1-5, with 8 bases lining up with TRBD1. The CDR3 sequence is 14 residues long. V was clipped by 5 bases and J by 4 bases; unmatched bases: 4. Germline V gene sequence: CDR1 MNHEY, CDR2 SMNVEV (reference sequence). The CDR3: CASSQTGANQPQHF. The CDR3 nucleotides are TGTGCCAGCAGTCAGACAGGGGCAAATCAGCCCCAGCATTTT.

The CDR3 reads CSVESGGGLRGYTF. The CDR3 nucleotides read TGCAGCGTTGAGTCAGGCGGGGGATTGCGTGGCTACACCTTC. The gene calls are TRBV29-1 and TRBJ1-2, with D perhaps matching TRBD1 (5 bases). The V gene's germline CDR1 is SQVTM and CDR2 ANQGSEA. Trimming left V 3 bases short and J 7 bases short, with 18 bases between. The CDR3 extends over 14 amino acids.

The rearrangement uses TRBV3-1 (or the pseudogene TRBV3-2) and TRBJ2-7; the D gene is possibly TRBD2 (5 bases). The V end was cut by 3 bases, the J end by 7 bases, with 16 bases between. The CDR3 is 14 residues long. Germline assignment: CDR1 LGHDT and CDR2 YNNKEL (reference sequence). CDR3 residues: CASSQNSDRGEQYF. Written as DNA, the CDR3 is TGTGCCAGCAGCCAGAACTCGGACCGAGGGGAGCAGTACTTC.

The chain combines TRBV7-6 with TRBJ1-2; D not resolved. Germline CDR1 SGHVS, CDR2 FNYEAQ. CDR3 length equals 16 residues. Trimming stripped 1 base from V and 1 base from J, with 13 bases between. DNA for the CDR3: TGTGCCAGCAGCTTAGAAGCGACTTATTTTAACTATGGCTACACCTTC. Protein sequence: CASSLEATYFNYGYTF.

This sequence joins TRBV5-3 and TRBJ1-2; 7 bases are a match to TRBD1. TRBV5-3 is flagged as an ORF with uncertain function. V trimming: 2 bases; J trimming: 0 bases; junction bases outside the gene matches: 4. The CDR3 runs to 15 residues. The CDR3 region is CARSLGGPANYGYTF. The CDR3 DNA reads TGTGCCAGAAGCTTAGGGGGCCCTGCTAACTATGGCTACACCTTC.